A single sample gave rise to the 16 T cell receptor beta chains below, sequenced in a study of shared clonotypes between healthy human individuals. As defined, naive CD8 cells were CD45RO-negative and positively selected for CCR7, with terminally differentiated effector memory CD45RA+ cells excluded. Sequenced by immunoSEQ multiplex PCR; TCRdb stores in-frame clones only, minus some. This sample has millions of clones, with about 92% found just once. Material: naive CD8+ T cells from PBMCs. These receptors originate from a man aged 18 to 35 in good health. Some clones in this sample may be carry-over from other donors' samples.

The chain couples TRBV4-1 to TRBJ2-7; 12 bases are a match to TRBD2. Trimming at V came to 2 bases and at J to 4 bases, leaving 6 bases not matched to a gene. The CDR3 is made up of 16 amino acids. Germline V gene data show CDR1 as MGHRA and CDR2 as YSYEKL. CDR3 nucleotides: TGCGCCAGCAGCCAAAGACTAGCGGGAGAATCTTACGAGCAGTACTTC. Amino acids: CASSQRLAGESYEQYF.

V gene TRBV7-9 combines with J gene TRBJ2-1; unclear D gene. The CDR3 covers 14 residues. Trimming removed 0 bases at V and 7 bases at J, with 10 bases between. Germline CDR1 SEHNR, CDR2 FQNEAQ (reference sequence). This CDR3 reads CASSLAPIRNEQFF. In DNA form, the CDR3 reads TGTGCCAGCAGCTTAGCGCCCATCAGGAATGAGCAGTTCTTC.

The V call is TRBV7-9, the J call TRBJ2-5; 11 positions match TRBD2. The V and J ends lost 5 bases and 5 bases, in that order; junction bases with no gene match: 4. CDR1 SEHNR and CDR2 FQNEAQ come from the germline V gene (reference sequence). The CDR3 consists of 14 residues. This CDR3 is CASSETSGSETQYF. The CDR3 DNA follows: TGTGCCAGCAGCGAAACTAGCGGGAGTGAGACCCAGTACTTC.

The chain joins TRBV10-1 to TRBJ1-5; 12 positions match TRBD1. The CDR3 runs to 16 residues. In germline, CDR1 is WNHNN, CDR2 SYGVQD (reference sequence). Trimming at V came to 5 bases and at J to 9 bases, leaving 11 bases not matched to a gene. The CDR3 here is CASSPFGTGGAWPQHF. CDR3 nucleotide sequence: TGCGCCAGCAGTCCCTTCGGGACAGGGGGCGCTTGGCCCCAGCATTTT.

The rearrangement uses TRBV5-6 and TRBJ2-3; no reliable D call. The CDR3 is made up of 12 amino acids. Germline CDR1 reads SGHDT; CDR2 reads YYEEEE. V was clipped by 4 bases and J by 5 bases, with 8 bases between them. The CDR3 DNA follows: TGTGCCAGCAGCCCCGCGTTAGATACGCAGTATTTT. Translation: CASSPALDTQYF.

The chain is built from TRBV4-3 and TRBJ2-7; 8 nucleotides align to TRBD2. J was trimmed by 4 bases and V by 0 bases; bases with no gene match: 5. Germline V lookup: CDR1 LGHNA, CDR2 YSLEER. The CDR3 runs 15 residues. The CDR3 DNA reads TGCGCCAGCAGCCAAGACGGGAGCGGGAGTTACGAGCAGTACTTC. This translates into CASSQDGSGSYEQYF.

Only one count was recorded for this clone. The chain uses TRBV18 and TRBJ2-7; TRBD2 matches 13 bases. The CDR3 runs 15 residues. The V segment lost 0 bases and the J segment 7 bases; nucleotides outside the gene matches: 3. Looked up from germline, CDR1 is KGHSH and CDR2 is LQKENI. The CDR3 nucleotides are TGTGCCAGCTCACCACCGGAGGGACTAGCGGGAGAGCAGTACTTC. Amino acid sequence: CASSPPEGLAGEQYF.

This rearrangement joins TRBV15 to TRBJ2-7, with TRBD2 matching 7 bases. The CDR3 is 14 residues long. Per germline, CDR1 LNHNV and CDR2 YYDKDF (reference sequence). The trim removed 1 base at V and 3 bases at J, leaving 3 bases unmatched. DNA of the CDR3: TGTGCCACCAGCAGAGGGGGGGGTAACTACGAGCAGTACTTC. This translates into CATSRGGGNYEQYF.

The J gene is TRBJ2-2, the V gene TRBV4-2; either TRBD1 or TRBD2 may fit D (5 bases each). Trimming left V 0 bases short and J 4 bases short, with 12 bases between. Germline V CDR1 and CDR2: LGHNA, YNFKEQ. There are 16 residues in the CDR3. This CDR3 reads CASSQEFRAGTGELFF. The CDR3 nucleotides are TGTGCCAGCAGCCAAGAATTCAGGGCGGGCACCGGGGAGCTGTTTTTT.

The V and J genes are TRBV9 and TRBJ1-1; D is undetermined. V was clipped by 2 bases and J by 1 base, with 15 bases between them. The CDR3 is 16 amino acids. Germline V gives CDR1 SGDLS, CDR2 YYNGEE. The CDR3 sequence is CASSVTDADPNTEAFF. The CDR3 nucleotides are TGTGCCAGCAGCGTTACGGACGCGGACCCGAACACTGAAGCTTTCTTT.

The V and J genes are TRBV4-1 and TRBJ2-7, with 9 positions matching TRBD2. Per the germline V gene, CDR1 is MGHRA and CDR2 is YSYEKL. The CDR3 extends over 16 amino acids. Trimming removed 0 bases from V and 2 bases from J; junction bases left unmatched: 5. As DNA, the CDR3 is TGCGCCAGCAGCCAAGATTGGCTAGCGGGAACCTACGAGCAGTACTTC. Amino acid sequence: CASSQDWLAGTYEQYF.

The chain uses TRBV7-6 and TRBJ2-3, with D perhaps matching TRBD1 (6 bases). V dropped 3 bases and J dropped 2 bases, with 12 bases sitting between them. Germline CDR1 is SGHVS and CDR2 is FNYEAQ. This CDR3 has 15 amino acids. The CDR3 DNA follows: TGTGCCAGCAGCTTTGGACAGTTAAACACAGATACGCAGTATTTT. Translating it yields CASSFGQLNTDTQYF.

This chain connects TRBV7-9 to TRBJ2-7; tentative D call: TRBD2 (5 bases). Trimming removed 5 bases at V and 2 bases at J, with 13 bases between. Germline loops: CDR1 SEHNR, CDR2 FQNEAQ (reference sequence). This CDR3 is built from 14 residues. The CDR3, as DNA: TGTGCCAGCAGCCCGGTCGGAGGCACCTACGAGCAGTACTTC. Its protein is CASSPVGGTYEQYF.

This clone was counted once. The V call is TRBV5-1, the J call TRBJ1-2, with 10 bases fitting TRBD1. Germline V lookup: CDR1 SGHRS, CDR2 YFSETQ. This CDR3 contains 15 residues. Trimming at V came to 4 bases and at J to 3 bases, leaving 6 bases not matched to a gene. CDR3 amino acids: CASSLDRGPYYGYTF. The CDR3 nucleotides are TGCGCCAGCAGCCTTGACAGGGGGCCCTACTATGGCTACACCTTC.

The rearrangement joins TRBV7-6 to TRBJ2-1; 8 positions match TRBD1. V gave up 2 bases and J gave up 7 bases; unmatched junction bases: 7. The CDR3 has 15 amino acids. Germline V gene sequence: CDR1 SGHVS, CDR2 FNYEAQ. The CDR3, as DNA: TGTGCCAGCAGCTTATTTCAGGGGGCGGGGAATGAGCAGTTCTTC. Translated: CASSLFQGAGNEQFF. Full variable domain (remainder filled in from reference TRBV7-6 and TRBJ2-1): GAGVSQSPRYKVTKRGQDVALRCDPISGHVSLYWYRQALGQGPEFLTYFNYEAQQDKSGLPNDRFSAERPEGSISTLTIQRTEQRDSAMYRCASSLFQGAGNEQFFGPGTRLTVL.

The V call is TRBV29-1, the J call TRBJ2-7; TRBD2 aligns across 13 bases. The CDR3 loop spans 15 amino acids. Germline V gives CDR1 SQVTM, CDR2 ANQGSEA. The V gene end was trimmed by 5 bases and the J gene end by 2 bases; junction bases not matched to a gene: 6. This chain's CDR3 is CSVSGLAGVPYEQYF. The DNA of the CDR3 is TGCAGCGTTTCCGGACTAGCGGGAGTTCCCTACGAGCAGTACTTC.